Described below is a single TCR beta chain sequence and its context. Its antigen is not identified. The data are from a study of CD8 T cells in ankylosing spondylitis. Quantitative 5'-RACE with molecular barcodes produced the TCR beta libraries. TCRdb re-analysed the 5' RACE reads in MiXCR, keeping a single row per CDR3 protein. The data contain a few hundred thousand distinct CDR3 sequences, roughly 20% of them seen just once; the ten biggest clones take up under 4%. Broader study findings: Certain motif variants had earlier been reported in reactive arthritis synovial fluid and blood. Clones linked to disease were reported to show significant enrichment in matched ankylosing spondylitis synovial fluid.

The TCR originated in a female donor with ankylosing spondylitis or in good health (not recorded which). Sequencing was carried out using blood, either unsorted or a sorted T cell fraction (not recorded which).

In DNA, the CDR3 is TGTGCCAGCAGTTTATTGCAGGGCAACTACGAGCAGTACTTC. Encoded protein: CASSLLQGNYEQYF. The chain couples TRBV12-3 or TRBV12-4 to TRBJ2-7, with D perhaps TRBD1 (5 bases). The length of the CDR3 is 14 residues. Trimming stripped 2 bases from V and 3 bases from J, with 11 bases between.